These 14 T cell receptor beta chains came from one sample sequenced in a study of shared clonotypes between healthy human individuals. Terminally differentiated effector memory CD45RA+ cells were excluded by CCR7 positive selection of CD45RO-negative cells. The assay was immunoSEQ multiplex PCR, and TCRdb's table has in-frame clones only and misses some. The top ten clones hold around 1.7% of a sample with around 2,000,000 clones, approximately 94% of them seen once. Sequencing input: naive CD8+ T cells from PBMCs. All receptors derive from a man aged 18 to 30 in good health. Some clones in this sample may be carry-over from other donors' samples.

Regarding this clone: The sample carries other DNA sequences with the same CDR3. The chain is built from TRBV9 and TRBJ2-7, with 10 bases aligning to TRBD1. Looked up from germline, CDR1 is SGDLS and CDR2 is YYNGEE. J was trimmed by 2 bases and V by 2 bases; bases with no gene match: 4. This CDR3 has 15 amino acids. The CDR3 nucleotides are TGTGCCAGCAGCGTCGGGACAGGGGTTCCCTACGAGCAGTACTTC. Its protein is CASSVGTGVPYEQYF.

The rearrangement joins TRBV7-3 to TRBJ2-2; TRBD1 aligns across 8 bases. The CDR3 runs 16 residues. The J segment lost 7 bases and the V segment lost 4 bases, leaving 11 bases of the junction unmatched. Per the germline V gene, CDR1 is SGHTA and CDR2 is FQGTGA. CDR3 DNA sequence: TGTGCCAGCAGCTACGGACAGGGACATCTGGGCGGGGAGCTGTTTTTT. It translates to CASSYGQGHLGGELFF.

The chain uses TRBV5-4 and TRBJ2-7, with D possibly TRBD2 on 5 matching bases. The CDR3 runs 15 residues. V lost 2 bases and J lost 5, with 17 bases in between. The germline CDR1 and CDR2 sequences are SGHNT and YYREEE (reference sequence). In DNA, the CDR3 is TGTGCCAGCAGCTTCTTGGGAGCATTAACGGACGAGCAGTACTTC. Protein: CASSFLGALTDEQYF.

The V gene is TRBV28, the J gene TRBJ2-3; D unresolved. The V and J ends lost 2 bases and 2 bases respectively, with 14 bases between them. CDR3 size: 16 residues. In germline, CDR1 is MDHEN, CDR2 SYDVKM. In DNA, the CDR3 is TGTGCCAGCAGTTTACCCCCCCCGCGACTCACAGATACGCAGTATTTT. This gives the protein CASSLPPPRLTDTQYF. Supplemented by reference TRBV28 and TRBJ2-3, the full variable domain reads DVKVTQSSRYLVKRTGEKVFLECVQDMDHENMFWYRQDPGLGLRLIYFSYDVKMKEKGDIPEGYSVSREKKERFSLILESASTNQTSMYLCASSLPPPRLTDTQYFGPGTRLTVL.

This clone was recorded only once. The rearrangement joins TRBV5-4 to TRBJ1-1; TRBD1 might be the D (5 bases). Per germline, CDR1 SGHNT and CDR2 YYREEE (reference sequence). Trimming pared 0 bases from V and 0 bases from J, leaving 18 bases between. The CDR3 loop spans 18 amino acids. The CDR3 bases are TGTGCCAGCAGCTTGGAGACAGTCCCCCTGGCGATGAACACTGAAGCTTTCTTT. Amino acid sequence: CASSLETVPLAMNTEAFF.

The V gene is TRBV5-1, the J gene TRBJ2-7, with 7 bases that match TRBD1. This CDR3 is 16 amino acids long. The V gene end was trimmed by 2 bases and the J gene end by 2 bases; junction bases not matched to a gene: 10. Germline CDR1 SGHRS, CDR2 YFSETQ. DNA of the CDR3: TGCGCCAGCAGCTTTGGGGACAGCGTAACTACCTACGAGCAGTACTTC. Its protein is CASSFGDSVTTYEQYF.

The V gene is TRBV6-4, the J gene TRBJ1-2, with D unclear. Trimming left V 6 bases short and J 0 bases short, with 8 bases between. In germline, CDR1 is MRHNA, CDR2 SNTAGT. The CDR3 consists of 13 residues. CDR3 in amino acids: CASRAGSNYGYTF. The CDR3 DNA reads TGTGCCAGCAGGGCGGGCTCTAACTATGGCTACACCTTC.

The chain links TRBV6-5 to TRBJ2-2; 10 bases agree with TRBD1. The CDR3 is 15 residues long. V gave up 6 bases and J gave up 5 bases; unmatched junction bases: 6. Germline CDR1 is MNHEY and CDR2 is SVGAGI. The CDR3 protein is CASSLDRGQTGELFF. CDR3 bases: TGTGCCAGCAGCCTCGACAGGGGGCAGACCGGGGAGCTGTTTTTT.

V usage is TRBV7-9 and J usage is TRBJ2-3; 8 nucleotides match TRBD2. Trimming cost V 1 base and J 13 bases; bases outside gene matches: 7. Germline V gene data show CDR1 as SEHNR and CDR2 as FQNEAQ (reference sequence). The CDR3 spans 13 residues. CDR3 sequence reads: CASSLGDFSGKYF. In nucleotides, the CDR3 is TGTGCCAGCAGCTTAGGGGACTTTAGCGGGAAGTATTTT.

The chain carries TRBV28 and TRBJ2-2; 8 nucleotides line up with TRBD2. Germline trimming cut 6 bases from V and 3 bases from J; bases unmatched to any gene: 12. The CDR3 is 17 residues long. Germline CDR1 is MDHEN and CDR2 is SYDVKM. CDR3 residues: CASRRTRRRGDTGELFF. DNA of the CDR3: TGTGCCAGCAGACGGACCAGAAGGCGGGGGGACACCGGGGAGCTGTTTTTT.

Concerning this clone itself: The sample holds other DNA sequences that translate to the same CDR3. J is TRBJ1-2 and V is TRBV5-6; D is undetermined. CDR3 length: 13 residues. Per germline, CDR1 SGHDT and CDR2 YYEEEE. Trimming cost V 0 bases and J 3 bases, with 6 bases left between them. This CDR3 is CASSLGGDYGYTF. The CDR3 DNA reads TGTGCCAGCAGCTTGGGGGGTGACTATGGCTACACCTTC.

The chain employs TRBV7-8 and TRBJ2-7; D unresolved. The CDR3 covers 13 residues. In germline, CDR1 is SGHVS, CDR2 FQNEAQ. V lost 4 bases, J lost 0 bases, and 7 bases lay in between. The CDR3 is CASSSPGSYEQYF. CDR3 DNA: TGTGCCAGCAGCTCGCCCGGCTCCTACGAGCAGTACTTC.

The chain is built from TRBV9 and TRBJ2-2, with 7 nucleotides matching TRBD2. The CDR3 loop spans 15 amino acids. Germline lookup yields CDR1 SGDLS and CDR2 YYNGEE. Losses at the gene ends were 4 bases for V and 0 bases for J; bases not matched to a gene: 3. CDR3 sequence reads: CASSSSGPNTGELFF. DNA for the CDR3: TGTGCCAGCAGCAGTAGCGGGCCGAACACCGGGGAGCTGTTTTTT.

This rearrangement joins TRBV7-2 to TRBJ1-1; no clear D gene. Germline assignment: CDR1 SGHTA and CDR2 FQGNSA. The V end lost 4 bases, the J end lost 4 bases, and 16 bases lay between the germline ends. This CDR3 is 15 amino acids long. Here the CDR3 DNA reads TGTGCCAGCAGCTCCCGCCGTGGGCGGAGCACTGAAGCTTTCTTT. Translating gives CASSSRRGRSTEAFF.